Each of the 18 T cell receptor beta chains below was sequenced from the same sample in a study of identifying expanded T cells in peripheral blood. Assay: immunoSEQ multiplex PCR; the TCRdb copy retains only in-frame clones and omits some. The data hold 58,000 or so clones, with approximately 80% observed a single time. The sequenced sample was blood. The receptors were gathered from a person aged 18 to 70 in good health.

The chain couples TRBV27 to TRBJ2-7; D is undetermined. The CDR3 covers 12 residues. Trimming took off 5 bases at V and 0 bases at J, with 5 bases between the two ends. Germline CDR1 is MNHEY and CDR2 is SMNVEV (reference sequence). The CDR3, as DNA: TGTGCCAGCAGTCCCCCCTCCTACGAGCAGTACTTC. Translation gives CASSPPSYEQYF.

This chain connects TRBV9 to TRBJ1-4; D is perhaps TRBD1 (6 bases). Germline-derived CDR1 and CDR2 are SGDLS and YYNGEE. The CDR3 consists of 16 residues. V was shortened by 0 bases and J by 2 bases, with 11 bases between the two germline ends. CDR3 in DNA: TGTGCCAGCAGCGTAGGGGCGACAGGTACTAATGAAAAACTGTTTTTT. It codes for CASSVGATGTNEKLFF.

In its sample, this clone was seen once. The chain couples TRBV7-2 to TRBJ1-3; no definite D call. Trimming pared 5 bases from V and 0 bases from J, leaving 11 bases between. Germline CDR1 is SGHTA and CDR2 is FQGNSA. The CDR3 is made up of 15 amino acids. DNA for the CDR3: TGTGCCAGCAGCCGCGACACCAGCTCTGGAAACACCATATATTTT. Its protein product is CASSRDTSSGNTIYF.

The chain joins TRBV21-1 to TRBJ2-3; the table's D gene call, TRBD1, was not cross checked with the DNA. TRBV21-1 is an annotated pseudogene. CDR3 length: 16 residues. CDR3 loop: CASSDGQGCPTDTQYF. CDR3 DNA: TGTGCCAGCTCAGACGGACAGGGGTGTCCCACAGATACGCAGTATTTT.

The count of this clone is one. The CDR3 bases are TGTGCCAGCAGCTTGGCTGCCGGGACAGGGTTCCAGCATTTT. Translation: CASSLAAGTGFQHF. The V gene is TRBV5-6, the J gene TRBJ1-5; 9 bases are shared with TRBD1. This CDR3 spans 14 amino acids. CDR1 is SGHDT and CDR2 is YYEEEE in the germline V gene. The V gene end was trimmed by 0 bases and the J gene end by 12 bases; junction bases not matched to a gene: 7.

The chain carries TRBV6-5 and TRBJ1-2; D is perhaps TRBD1 (5 bases). The V gene lost 8 bases and the J gene lost 7 bases, with 20 bases spanning the gap. This CDR3 has 14 residues. CDR1 and CDR2 from the germline V gene are MNHEY and SVGAGI. CDR3 DNA: TGTGCCAGCTCCTTAGGTGGAGGGGCAGGTGGCTACACCTTC. This translates into CASSLGGGAGGYTF.

In this sample, this clone turned up a few times. V and J are TRBV15 and TRBJ2-6; TRBD2 is a possible D gene (5 bases). V was clipped by 6 bases and J by 0 bases, with 9 bases between them. Germline CDR1 LNHNV, CDR2 YYDKDF (reference sequence). The CDR3 is 15 amino acids. The CDR3 loop reads CATRPGNSGANVLTF. For the CDR3, the DNA is TGTGCCACCAGGCCGGGGAACTCTGGGGCCAACGTCCTGACTTTC.

This clone was detected only a few times. CDR3 amino acids: CAWSVKKGGSLAGNTIYF. DNA for the CDR3: TGTGCCTGGAGTGTAAAGAAAGGGGGATCTTTGGCTGGAAACACCATATATTTT. This chain joins TRBV30 and TRBJ1-3; D is possibly TRBD1 (6 bases). CDR3 length: 18 residues. Per germline, CDR1 GTSNPN and CDR2 SVGIG (reference sequence). V was cut by 0 bases and J by 2 bases, with 20 bases left in between. The full variable domain, in which reference TRBV30 and TRBJ1-3 provide the parts outside the CDR3, is SQTIHQWPATLVQPVGSPLSLECTVEGTSNPNLYWYRQAAGRGLQLLFYSVGIGQISSEVPQNLSASRPQDRQFILSSKKLLLSDSGFYLCAWSVKKGGSLAGNTIYFGEGSWLTVV.

This clone was seen more than once but under ten times. The chain uses TRBV10-2 and TRBJ1-1; possibly TRBD1 for D (6 bases). This CDR3 has 13 residues. V was clipped by 4 bases and J by 7 bases, with 13 bases between them. CDR1 is WSHSY and CDR2 is SAAADI in the germline V gene. In DNA, the CDR3 is TGCGCCAGCAGTGGCGGGGGCTTGGATGAAGCTTTCTTT. It encodes CASSGGGLDEAFF.

The V and J genes are TRBV27 and TRBJ2-5; TRBD1 is a possible D gene (7 bases). CDR1 MNHEY and CDR2 SMNVEV come from the germline V gene (reference sequence). V was cut by 3 bases and J by 2 bases, with 10 bases left in between. This CDR3 is 14 amino acids long. The CDR3 DNA reads TGTGCCAGCAGTTTCAGGGGGGTACAAGAGACCCAGTACTTC. Translated: CASSFRGVQETQYF.

The chain uses TRBV11-2 and TRBJ2-2; D may be TRBD2 (6 bases). V lost 3 bases to trimming and J lost 4 bases, with 18 bases between them. The germline V gene has CDR1 SGHAT and CDR2 FQNNGV. The CDR3 runs 17 residues. The CDR3 reads CASSFFSASGATGELFF. Written as DNA, the CDR3 is TGTGCCAGCAGCTTTTTTTCTGCGTCGGGAGCCACCGGGGAGCTGTTTTTT.

The rearrangement uses TRBV2 and TRBJ2-2; no firm D call. Looked up from germline, CDR1 is SNHLY and CDR2 is FYNNEI. Trimming took off 7 bases at V and 5 bases at J, with 11 bases between the two ends. This CDR3 region has 13 residues. The CDR3 is CASKRVATGELFF. In DNA, the CDR3 is TGTGCCAGCAAAAGGGTTGCGACCGGGGAGCTGTTTTTT.

Concerning this clone: A far larger clone lies a single base away; this is likely a read error. V is TRBV7-9 and J is TRBJ1-1; D not resolved. Germline V lookup: CDR1 SEHNR, CDR2 FQNEAQ (reference sequence). The CDR3 contains 13 residues. V lost 3 bases and J 1 base, leaving 6 bases between the germline ends. The CDR3 sequence is CASSFWGNTEAFF. The CDR3 region has the DNA TGTGCCAGCAGCTTCTGGGGGAACACTGAAGCTTTCTTT.

The CDR3 region has the DNA TGCGCCAGCAGCTTGTCTAGCGGGAAAGATACGCAGTATTTT. It codes for CASSLSSGKDTQYF. The rearrangement links TRBV5-1 to TRBJ2-3, with 9 nucleotides matching TRBD2. The V gene's germline CDR1 is SGHRS and CDR2 YFSETQ. V shed 1 base, J shed 5 bases, and the junction held 2 bases outside the gene matches. The CDR3 contains 14 residues.

The table lists this clone with a count of one. The CDR3 sequence is CASSSTMDGYTF. CDR3 coding DNA: TGTGCCAGCAGTTCAACAATGGATGGCTACACCTTC. V usage is TRBV6-5 and J usage is TRBJ1-2; no firm D call. Trimming shortened V by 4 bases and J by 6 bases, and 9 bases separated the two germline ends. Germline values: CDR1 MNHEY, CDR2 SVGAGI. This CDR3 region has 12 residues.

The rearrangement uses TRBV5-1 and TRBJ1-3; 8 bases map to TRBD1. The CDR3 is made up of 14 amino acids. Germline CDR1 is SGHRS and CDR2 is YFSETQ. The V segment lost 5 bases and the J segment 4 bases; nucleotides outside the gene matches: 5. CDR3 in amino acids: CASSNGQGGNTIYF. The CDR3 coding sequence is TGCGCCAGCAGTAACGGACAGGGAGGAAACACCATATATTTT.

V is TRBV7-8 and J is TRBJ1-5; 7 nucleotides align to TRBD1. Germline assignment: CDR1 SGHVS and CDR2 FQNEAQ. The CDR3 runs 15 residues. V gave up 2 bases and J gave up 2 bases; unmatched junction bases: 3. The CDR3 is CASSLRTGRNQPQHF. CDR3 DNA: TGTGCCAGCAGCTTACGGACAGGCCGCAATCAGCCCCAGCATTTT.

The V call is TRBV4-1, the J call TRBJ1-2; 7 nucleotides agree with TRBD1. The germline V gene encodes CDR1 MGHRA and CDR2 YSYEKL. The V and J ends lost 6 bases and 1 base, in that order; junction bases with no gene match: 5. The CDR3 sequence is 14 residues long. Here the CDR3 DNA reads TGCGCCAGCAGACCGACAGGGAATAACTATGGCTACACCTTC. It codes for CASRPTGNNYGYTF.